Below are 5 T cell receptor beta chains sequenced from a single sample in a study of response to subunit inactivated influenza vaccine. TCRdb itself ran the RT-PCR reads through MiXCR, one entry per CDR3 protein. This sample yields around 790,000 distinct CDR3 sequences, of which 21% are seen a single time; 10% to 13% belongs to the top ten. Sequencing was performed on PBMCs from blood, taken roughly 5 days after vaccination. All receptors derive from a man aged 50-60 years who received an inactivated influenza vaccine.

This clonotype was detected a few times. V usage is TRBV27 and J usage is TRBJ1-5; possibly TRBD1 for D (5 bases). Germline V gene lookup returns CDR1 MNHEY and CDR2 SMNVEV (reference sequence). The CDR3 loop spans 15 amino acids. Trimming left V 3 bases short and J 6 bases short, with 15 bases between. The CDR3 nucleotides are TGTGCCAGCAGTTTGGTTCCCAGGGCTGGTCAGCCCCAGCATTTT. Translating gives CASSLVPRAGQPQHF.

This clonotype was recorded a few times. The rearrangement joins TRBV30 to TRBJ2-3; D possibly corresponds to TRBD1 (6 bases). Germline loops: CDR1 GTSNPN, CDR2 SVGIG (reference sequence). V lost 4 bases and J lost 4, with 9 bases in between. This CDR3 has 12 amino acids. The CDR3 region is CAWKDRADTQYF. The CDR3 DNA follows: TGTGCCTGGAAGGACAGAGCAGATACGCAGTATTTT.

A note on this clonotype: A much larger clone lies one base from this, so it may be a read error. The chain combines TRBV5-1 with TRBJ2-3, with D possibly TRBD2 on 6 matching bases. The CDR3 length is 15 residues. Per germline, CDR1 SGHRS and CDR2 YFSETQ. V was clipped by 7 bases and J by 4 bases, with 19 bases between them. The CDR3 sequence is CASRLASAGADTQYF. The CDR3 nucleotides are TGCGCCAGCCGTTTGGCTAGCGCTGGGGCAGATACGCAGTATTTT.

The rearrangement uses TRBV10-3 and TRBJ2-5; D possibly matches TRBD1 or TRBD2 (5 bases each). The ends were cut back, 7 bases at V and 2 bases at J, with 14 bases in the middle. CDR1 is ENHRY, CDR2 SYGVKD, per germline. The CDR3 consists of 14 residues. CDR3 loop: CAINHGTQQETQYF. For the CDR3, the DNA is TGTGCCATCAACCACGGGACGCAACAAGAGACCCAGTACTTC.

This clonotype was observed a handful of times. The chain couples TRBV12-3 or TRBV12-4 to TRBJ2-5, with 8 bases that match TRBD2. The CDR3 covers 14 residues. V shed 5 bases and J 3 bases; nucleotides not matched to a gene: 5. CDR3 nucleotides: TGTGCCAGCAGTCCCTGGCGGGAGGAAGAGACCCAGTACTTC. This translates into CASSPWREEETQYF.